These 8 T cell receptor beta chains originate from one sample sequenced in a study of control samples from healthy donors and cancer patients. The repertoire was sequenced with immunoSEQ multiplex PCR; TCRdb's copy has only in-frame clones and lacks some. The table records 60,000 to 75,000 clones, around 87% of them present only once. Sequences were obtained from PBMCs. The source of these receptors is a woman between 50 and 59 years old with head and neck cancer.

The chain joins TRBV7-3 to TRBJ2-1; possible D gene TRBD1, 5 bases. Between the trimmed V and J ends, which lost 2 bases and 3 bases, there was a span of 11 bases. The CDR3 is made up of 15 amino acids. Looked up from germline, CDR1 is SGHTA and CDR2 is FQGTGA. The CDR3 here is CASSLAPGYYNEQFF. The CDR3 DNA reads TGTGCCAGCAGCTTAGCCCCAGGGTACTACAATGAGCAGTTCTTC. Filled out from reference TRBV7-3 and TRBJ2-1, the complete variable domain reads GAGVSQTPSNKVTEKGKYVELRCDPISGHTALYWYRQSLGQGPEFLIYFQGTGAADDSGLPNDRFFAVRPEGSVSTLKIQRTERGDSAVYLCASSLAPGYYNEQFFGPGTRLTVL.

This clone has just one count. The chain combines TRBV19 with TRBJ2-2; D gene unclear. V lost 6 bases and J 4 bases, leaving 15 bases between the germline ends. The length of the CDR3 is 15 residues. CDR1 is LNHDA and CDR2 is SQIVND in the germline V gene (reference sequence). CDR3 DNA sequence: TGTGCCAGTAGGCTCGAAGACACCTTCACCGGGGAGCTGTTTTTT. It yields the protein CASRLEDTFTGELFF.

This chain joins TRBV28 and TRBJ1-2; a weak D match, TRBD1 (6 bases). V was pared by 5 bases and J by 2 bases, with 9 bases between. CDR3 length: 13 residues. CDR1 is MDHEN and CDR2 is SYDVKM in the germline V gene. CDR3 sequence reads: CASSETGNYGYTF. CDR3 DNA: TGTGCCAGCAGTGAGACAGGAAACTATGGCTACACCTTC.

The V call is TRBV28, the J call TRBJ2-6; D possibly corresponds to TRBD2 (6 bases). The length of the CDR3 is 21 residues. V gave up 3 bases and J gave up 0 bases, with 24 bases separating them. The germline gives CDR1 MDHEN, CDR2 SYDVKM. The CDR3 reads CASSFLWGDGKTYSGANVLTF. The CDR3 nucleotides are TGTGCCAGCAGTTTTTTGTGGGGGGATGGAAAAACTTACTCTGGGGCCAACGTCCTGACTTTC. The full variable domain, with the rest looked up from reference TRBV28 and TRBJ2-6, is DVKVTQSSRYLVKRTGEKVFLECVQDMDHENMFWYRQDPGLGLRLIYFSYDVKMKEKGDIPEGYSVSREKKERFSLILESASTNQTSMYLCASSFLWGDGKTYSGANVLTFGAGSRLTVL.

This chain uses TRBV3-1 (or the pseudogene TRBV3-2) with TRBJ1-5; D is uncertain. There are 14 residues in the CDR3. V shed 2 bases and J shed 0 bases, with 5 bases lying between them. Per the germline V gene, CDR1 is LGHDT and CDR2 is YNNKEL (reference sequence). In DNA, the CDR3 is TGTGCCAGCAGCCAACAGAGTAGCAATCAGCCCCAGCATTTT. Translating it yields CASSQQSSNQPQHF.

CDR3 sequence reads: CASSIGTSGGAGETQYF. CDR3 DNA: TGTGCCAGCAGCATTGGGACTAGCGGGGGGGCAGGGGAGACCCAGTACTTC. This rearrangement joins TRBV5-4 to TRBJ2-5; the match to TRBD2 covers 16 bases. This CDR3 comprises 17 residues. Germline loops: CDR1 SGHNT, CDR2 YYREEE (reference sequence). Trimming removed 4 bases from V and 5 bases from J; junction bases left unmatched: 8.

The V gene is TRBV14, the J gene TRBJ2-5; 7 bases are shared with TRBD2. Trimming cost V 4 bases and J 0 bases; bases outside gene matches: 14. Germline CDR1 and CDR2: SGHDN and FVKESK. This CDR3 is built from 18 residues. Here the CDR3 DNA reads TGTGCCAGCAGCCCCATTTTTTTAAGCGGGGCGTACCAAGAGACCCAGTACTTC. Encoded protein: CASSPIFLSGAYQETQYF.

The chain joins TRBV7-9 to TRBJ1-6, with 7 nucleotides matching TRBD1. V was pared by 1 base and J by 9 bases, with 3 bases of the junction left unmatched. CDR3 size: 14 residues. Germline CDR1 is SEHNR and CDR2 is FQNEAQ (reference sequence). The CDR3 region is CASSLGQGSSPLHF. For the CDR3, the DNA is TGTGCCAGCAGCTTAGGACAGGGTAGTTCACCCCTCCACTTT.